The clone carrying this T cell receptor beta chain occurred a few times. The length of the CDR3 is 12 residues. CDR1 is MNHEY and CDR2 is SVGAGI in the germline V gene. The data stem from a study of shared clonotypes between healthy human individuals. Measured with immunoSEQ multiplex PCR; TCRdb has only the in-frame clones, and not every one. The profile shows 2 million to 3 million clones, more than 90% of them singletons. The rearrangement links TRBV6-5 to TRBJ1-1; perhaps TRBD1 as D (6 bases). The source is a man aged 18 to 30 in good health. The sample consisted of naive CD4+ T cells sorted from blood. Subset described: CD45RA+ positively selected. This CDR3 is CAAVGGNTEAFF. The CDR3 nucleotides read TGTGCTGCAGTAGGGGGGAACACTGAAGCTTTCTTT.